The T cell receptor beta chain described here comes from a study of T-cell memory formation after mild COVID-19. The study, taken as a whole, reports: From day 15 to 85, contracting clones were balanced between CD4 and CD8, whereas later expanders leaned toward CD4+. There were some responding clones in pre-infection memory, which suggested that cross-reactive memory had joined. The SARS-CoV-2 specificity of second-wave clones reaching peak at day 37 remained unverified.

A note on this clonotype: Its antigen is currently unknown.

TCRdb used MiXCR to reprocess the 5' RACE reads, holding one entry per CDR3 protein. The sample shows around 300,000 distinct CDR3 sequences, roughly 13% of them seen only once. The sample was PBMCs or a T cell subset sorted from them (not recorded which). This receptor was identified in a man aged 18 to 35 who had mild COVID-19 (a few samples of this study predate the infection). Cell type and time point are not known.

The CDR3 DNA follows: TGTGCCAGCCGCCCGAGCGGGGGGGCTCGCCAGTTCTTC. This sequence encodes CASRPSGGARQFF. The chain combines TRBV6-1 with TRBJ2-1; 10 bases line up with TRBD2. The CDR3 runs to 13 residues. The germline V gene has CDR1 MNHNS and CDR2 SASEGT. The V and J ends lost 8 bases and 13 bases, in that order; junction bases with no gene match: 11.